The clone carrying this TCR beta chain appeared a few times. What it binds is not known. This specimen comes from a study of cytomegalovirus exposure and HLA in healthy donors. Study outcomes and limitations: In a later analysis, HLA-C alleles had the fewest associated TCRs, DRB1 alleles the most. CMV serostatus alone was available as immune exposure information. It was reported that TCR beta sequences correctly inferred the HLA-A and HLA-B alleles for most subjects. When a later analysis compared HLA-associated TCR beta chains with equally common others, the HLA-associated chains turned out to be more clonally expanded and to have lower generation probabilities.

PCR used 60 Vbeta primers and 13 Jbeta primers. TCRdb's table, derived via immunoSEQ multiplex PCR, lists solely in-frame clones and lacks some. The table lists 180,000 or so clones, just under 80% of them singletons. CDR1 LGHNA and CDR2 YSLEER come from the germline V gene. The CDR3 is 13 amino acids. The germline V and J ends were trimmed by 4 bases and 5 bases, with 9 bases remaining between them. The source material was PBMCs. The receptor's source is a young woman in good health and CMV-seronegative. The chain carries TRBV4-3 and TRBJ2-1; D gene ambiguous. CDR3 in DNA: TGCGCCAGCAGCCCGGCAGGCAACAATGAGCAGTTCTTC. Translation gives CASSPAGNNEQFF.